This section outlines one TCR beta chain sequence together with its context. These data are taken from a study of control samples from healthy donors and cancer patients. The table came from immunoSEQ multiplex PCR; TCRdb's copy has only in-frame clones and leaves some out. This table holds nearly 200,000 clones, around 90% found once. CDR3 size: 15 residues. Looked up from germline, CDR1 is LNHNV and CDR2 is YYDKDF (reference sequence). V shed 1 base and J 6 bases; nucleotides not matched to a gene: 3. The chain couples TRBV15 to TRBJ1-6; 7 positions agree with TRBD1. Material for sequencing was blood. This sequence was found in a man aged 25-40 years in good health. The CDR3 DNA reads as TGTGCCACCAGCAGAGTGGGACAGCTTAATTCACCCCTCCACTTT. This sequence encodes CATSRVGQLNSPLHF.